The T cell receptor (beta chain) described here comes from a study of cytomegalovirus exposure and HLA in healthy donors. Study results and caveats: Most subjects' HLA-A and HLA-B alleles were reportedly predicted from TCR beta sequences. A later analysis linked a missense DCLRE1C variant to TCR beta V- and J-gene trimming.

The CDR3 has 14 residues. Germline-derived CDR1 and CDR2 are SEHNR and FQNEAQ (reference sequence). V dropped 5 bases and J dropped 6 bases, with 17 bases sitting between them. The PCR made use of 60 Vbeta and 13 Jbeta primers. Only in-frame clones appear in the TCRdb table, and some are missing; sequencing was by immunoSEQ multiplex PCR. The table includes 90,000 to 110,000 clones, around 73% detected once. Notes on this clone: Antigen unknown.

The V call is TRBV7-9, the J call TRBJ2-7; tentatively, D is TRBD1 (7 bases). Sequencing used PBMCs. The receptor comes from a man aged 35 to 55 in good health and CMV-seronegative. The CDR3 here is CASSPGAGGSEQYF. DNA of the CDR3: TGTGCCAGCAGCCCCGGGGCAGGGGGGTCCGAGCAGTACTTC.